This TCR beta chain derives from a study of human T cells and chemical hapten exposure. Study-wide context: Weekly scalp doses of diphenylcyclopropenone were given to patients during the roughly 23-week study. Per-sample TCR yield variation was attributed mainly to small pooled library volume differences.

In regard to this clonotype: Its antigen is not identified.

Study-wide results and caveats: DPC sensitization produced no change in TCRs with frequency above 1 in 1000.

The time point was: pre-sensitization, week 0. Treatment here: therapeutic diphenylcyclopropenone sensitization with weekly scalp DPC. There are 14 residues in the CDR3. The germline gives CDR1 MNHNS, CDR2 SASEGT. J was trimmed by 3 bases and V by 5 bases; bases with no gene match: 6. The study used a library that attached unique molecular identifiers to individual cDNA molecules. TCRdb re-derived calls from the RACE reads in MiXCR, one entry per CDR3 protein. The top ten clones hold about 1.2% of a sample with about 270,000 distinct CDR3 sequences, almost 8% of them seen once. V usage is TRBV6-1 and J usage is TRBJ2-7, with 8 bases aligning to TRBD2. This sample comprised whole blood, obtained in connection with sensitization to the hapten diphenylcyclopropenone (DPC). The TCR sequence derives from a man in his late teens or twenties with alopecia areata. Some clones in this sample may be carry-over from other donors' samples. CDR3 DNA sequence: TGTGCCAGCAGTTTCGCGGGGGGAAGCTACGAGCAGTACTTC. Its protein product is CASSFAGGSYEQYF.